This T cell receptor (beta chain) was sequenced during a study of T cell responses to AZD1222 COVID-19 vaccine. Study conclusions and caveats: It was only 6 or 7 AZD1222 recipients who were seropositive at baseline. Reportedly, nearly half of unique spike TCRs recognized epitopes outside B.1.351/B.1.1.7 mutations. Spike-specific TCR breadth and depth grew following two AZD1222 doses. Clonal diversity may have been underestimated in mostly white British donors.

As for this clone: Antigen unknown.

The repertoire was sequenced with immunoSEQ multiplex PCR; TCRdb's copy has only in-frame clones and lacks some. The table shows about 200,000 clones, with about 94% occurring only once. Germline trimming cut 0 bases from V and 2 bases from J; bases unmatched to any gene: 2. This CDR3 spans 17 amino acids. The V gene's germline CDR1 is SGHNT and CDR2 YYREEE (reference sequence). This specimen consisted of peripheral blood, obtained 28 days after the second AZD1222 dose. This chain connects TRBV5-4 to TRBJ1-6; 10 nucleotides match TRBD1. The receptor was isolated from an adult who received the AZD1222 COVID-19 vaccine. The CDR3 DNA is TGTGCCAGCAGCTTGGTGGACAGGGGGGCCTATAATTCACCCCTCCACTTT. Translation gives CASSLVDRGAYNSPLHF.